The T cell receptor (beta chain) under discussion was sequenced for a study of blood T cells in healthy people across ages. Whole-study context: Through template switching, about one barcoded beta molecule was captured per two T cells, as measured in model experiments.

Using a J-beta primer mix together with a sample-barcoded 5' primer, a second PCR was run for roughly 7 to 12 cycles. TCRdb redid the calling of the 5' RACE reads with MiXCR, one entry per CDR3 protein. The sample has more than 650,000 distinct CDR3 sequences; 20% to 25% are singletons. Germline lookup yields CDR1 LGHNA and CDR2 YNFKEQ. The V end was cut by 3 bases, the J end by 5 bases, with 4 bases between. The CDR3 runs 11 residues. The sequencing sample was made of blood. This receptor was obtained from a man in his 70s in good health. The chain combines TRBV4-2 with TRBJ1-1; no reliable D call. The CDR3 DNA reads as TGTGCCAGCAGCCAGGCTACTGAAGCTTTCTTT. Translation: CASSQATEAFF.